A selection of T cell receptor beta chains follows, all from one sample in a study of vaccination and CD4 T cells after COVID-19. MiXCR, applied by TCRdb to the PCR reads, yields one record per CDR3 protein. This sample has fewer than 13,000 distinct CDR3 sequences, with over 40% found just once. These receptors are not linked to any known antigen. What was sequenced was CD4+ T cells from blood, cultured in vitro. These receptors were obtained from a human donor who had recovered from COVID-19. Both conserved end residues are part of each CDR3. D genes are given only for firm matches. Clone size is not always given. Where it is, it says once, few, many or a class for expanded clones.

v_gene	d_gene	j_gene	abundance	CDR3nt	CDR3aa
TRBV4-1	NA	TRBJ2-3	NA	TGCGCCAGCAGCGACCCCCCCGGCGGTACGCAGTATTTT	CASSDPPGGTQYF
TRBV11-2	TRBD1	TRBJ1-5	NA	TGTGCCAGCAGCCCTCGGACAGGGAGAAGCAATCAGCCCCAGCATTTT	CASSPRTGRSNQPQHF
TRBV20-1	TRBD1	TRBJ1-2	NA	TGCAGTGCTAGCGACAGGGGCCTCTATGGCTACACCTTC	CSASDRGLYGYTF
TRBV9	NA	TRBJ1-6	NA	TGTGCCAGCAGCGCGGGACCGGAGAATTCACCCCTCCACTTT	CASSAGPENSPLHF
TRBV4-2	NA	TRBJ2-3	NA	TGTGCCAGCAGCCTAGATGGGATTAAAACAGATACGCAGTATTTT	CASSLDGIKTDTQYF
TRBV7-2	NA	TRBJ2-1	NA	TGTGCCAGCAGTTTAGGAGGGGGCTCCTACAATGAGCAGTTCTTC	CASSLGGGSYNEQFF
TRBV12-3/TRBV12-4	NA	TRBJ1-1	few	TGTGCCAGCAGTTTGGAGGGGGGGAACACTGAAGCTTTCTTT	CASSLEGGNTEAFF
TRBV5-1	NA	TRBJ2-1	NA	TGCGCCAGCAGCGAAGTCACGCCGCACAATGAGCAGTTCTTC	CASSEVTPHNEQFF
TRBV20-1	TRBD2	TRBJ2-2	once	TGCAGTGCTAGAGATCCCAGCGGGGGCCCGAACACCGGGGAGCTGTTTTTT	CSARDPSGGPNTGELFF
TRBV20-1	NA	TRBJ2-1	NA	TGCAGTGCCTTACCTAGAACGAATGAGCAGTTCTTC	CSALPRTNEQFF
TRBV7-8	NA	TRBJ1-3	NA	TGTGCCAGCAGCTTACGGGCTACCTCTGGAAACACCATATATTTT	CASSLRATSGNTIYF
TRBV19	NA	TRBJ2-1	NA	TGTGCCAGTAGTATCCCCGGGGGGCCGAACAATGAGCAGTTCTTC	CASSIPGGPNNEQFF
TRBV24-1	NA	TRBJ2-3	NA	TGTGCCACCAGTGATCGGCCCCGCGCTGGCACAGATACGCAGTATTTT	CATSDRPRAGTDTQYF
TRBV6-1	TRBD1	TRBJ2-1	NA	TGTGCCAGCAGCTTACAGGGGACCTACAATGAGCAGTTCTTC	CASSLQGTYNEQFF
TRBV7-9	NA	TRBJ2-7	NA	TGTGCCAGCAGCCTTAAAGAAAGGTCCTACGAGCAGTACTTC	CASSLKERSYEQYF
TRBV6-2/TRBV6-3	NA	TRBJ2-5	NA	TGTGCCACATCGCAGGGGGGGCCGACTGCGGGGACCCAGTACTTC	CATSQGGPTAGTQYF
TRBV12-3/TRBV12-4	TRBD1	TRBJ1-2	NA	TGTGCCAGCAGTTATTCCGGGACAGGGGGTTCCGGCTACACCTTC	CASSYSGTGGSGYTF
TRBV19	TRBD1	TRBJ1-4	NA	TGTGCCAGTAGACTAGGGGTCAGGGGGAATGAAAAACTGTTTTTT	CASRLGVRGNEKLFF
TRBV4-1	NA	TRBJ2-7	NA	TGCGCCAGCAGCCAAGCGGGGCGCGAGCAGTACTTC	CASSQAGREQYF
TRBV19	NA	TRBJ2-2	NA	TGTGCCAGTACCCCGGGACCACGGACCGGGGAGCTGTTTTTT	CASTPGPRTGELFF
TRBV21-1	NA	TRBJ2-5	NA	TGTGCCAGTCCCCCCAGCAACCTACAAGAGACCCAGTACTTC	CASPPSNLQETQYF
TRBV12-3/TRBV12-4	TRBD1	TRBJ1-1	few	TGTGCCAGCAGTAACAGGGGACTGAACACTGAAGCTTTCTTT	CASSNRGLNTEAFF
TRBV21-1	NA	TRBJ1-5	medium-sized	TGTGCCAGCAGCGCTCCAAATAGACCAGGGCATCAGCCCCAGCATTTT	CASSAPNRPGHQPQHF
TRBV25-1	NA	TRBJ2-5	few	TGTGCCAGCAGTGAATTCAGTCCCGAGACCCAGTACTTC	CASSEFSPETQYF
TRBV30	TRBD1	TRBJ1-2	few	TGTGCCTGGAGTGTATTGAGAACAGGGGGCTATGGCTACACCTTC	CAWSVLRTGGYGYTF
TRBV6-1	NA	TRBJ1-2	few	TGTGCCAGCCGACAGCTAAACTATGGCTACACCTTC	CASRQLNYGYTF
TRBV27	NA	TRBJ1-2	few	TGTGCCAGCAGTTTATCTCGGGAAGGAAGGGGCTACACCTTC	CASSLSREGRGYTF
TRBV19	NA	TRBJ1-1	NA	TGTGCCAGTAGTATTGGGTGGGGAATTAACACTGAAGCTTTCTTT	CASSIGWGINTEAFF
TRBV11-3	TRBD1	TRBJ1-6	NA	TGTGCCAGCAGCTCCTCACAGGGGGGTAATTCACCCCTCCACTTT	CASSSSQGGNSPLHF
TRBV20-1	TRBD2	TRBJ2-7	few	TGCAGTGCTATTCGGGGGGGTCCCCCCTACGAGCAGTACTTC	CSAIRGGPPYEQYF
TRBV12-5	NA	TRBJ2-2	large	TGTGCTAGTGGTTTCGGACAGAAAACCGGGGAGCTGTTTTTT	CASGFGQKTGELFF
TRBV5-1	NA	TRBJ1-1	once	TGCGCCAGCAGCTTGGAGTCCGAAGCTTTCTTT	CASSLESEAFF
TRBV18	NA	TRBJ1-5	few	TGTGCCAGCTCACCAGAGGGTATGAATCAGCCCCAGCATTTT	CASSPEGMNQPQHF
TRBV7-9	NA	TRBJ1-2	NA	TGTGCCAGCAGCTTAGAACGTAGGGCAGGAGAAACCTATGGCTACACCTTC	CASSLERRAGETYGYTF
TRBV12-3/TRBV12-4	NA	TRBJ1-6	NA	TGTGCCAGCACACTCAAAGGATCACCCCTCCACTTT	CASTLKGSPLHF
TRBV7-2	NA	TRBJ2-5	NA	TGTGCCAGCACTCAACGGGCGGTGACGGGGTTTGGGACCCAGTACTTC	CASTQRAVTGFGTQYF
TRBV6-2/TRBV6-3	NA	TRBJ2-2	NA	TGTGCCAGCAGTTACGGTGGAGTGTCCGGGGAGCTGTTTTTT	CASSYGGVSGELFF
TRBV30	NA	TRBJ2-1	NA	TGTGCCTGGAACGGACGGGGATTAGACAATGAGCAGTTCTTC	CAWNGRGLDNEQFF
TRBV7-2	NA	TRBJ2-3	NA	TGTGCCAGCAGCCGCAGATCCGGGACTGGAAACACAGATACGCAGTATTTT	CASSRRSGTGNTDTQYF
TRBV6-2/TRBV6-3	TRBD1	TRBJ1-5	NA	TGTGCCAGCAGCCTTGGACAGGGACAACATTATCAGCCCCAGCATTTT	CASSLGQGQHYQPQHF
TRBV20-1	TRBD1	TRBJ2-1	NA	TGCAGTGCTAGAGCCCCGGGACAGGGCCACAATGAGCAGTTCTTC	CSARAPGQGHNEQFF
TRBV10-3	NA	TRBJ1-1	NA	TGTGCCATCAGGGAGGACCGCTGGAACACTGAAGCTTTCTTT	CAIREDRWNTEAFF
TRBV6-1	TRBD1	TRBJ1-2	medium-sized	TGTGCCAGCAAACGGGACAGCATCAATGGCTACACCTTC	CASKRDSINGYTF
TRBV3-1	NA	TRBJ1-1	NA	TGTGCCAGCAGCCAGGGCCCGACTGAAGCTTTCTTT	CASSQGPTEAFF